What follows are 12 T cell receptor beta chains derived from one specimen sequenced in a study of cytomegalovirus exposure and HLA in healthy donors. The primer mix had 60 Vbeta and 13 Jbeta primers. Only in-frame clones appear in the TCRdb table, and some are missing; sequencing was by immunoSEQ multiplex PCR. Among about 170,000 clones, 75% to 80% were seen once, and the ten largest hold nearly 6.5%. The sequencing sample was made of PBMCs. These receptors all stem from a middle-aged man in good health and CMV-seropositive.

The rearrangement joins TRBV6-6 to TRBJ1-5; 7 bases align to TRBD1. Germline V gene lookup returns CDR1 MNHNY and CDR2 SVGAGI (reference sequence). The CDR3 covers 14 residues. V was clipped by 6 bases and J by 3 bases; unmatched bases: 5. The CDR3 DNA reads TGTGCCAGCAGCCCGGGACAGCTCAATCAGCCCCAGCATTTT. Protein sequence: CASSPGQLNQPQHF.

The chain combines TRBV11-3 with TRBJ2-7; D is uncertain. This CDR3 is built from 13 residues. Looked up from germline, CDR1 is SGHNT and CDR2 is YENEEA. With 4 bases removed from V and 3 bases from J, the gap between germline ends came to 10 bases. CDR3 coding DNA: TGTGCCAGCAGCTCCCCCCGGGTCTACGAGCAGTACTTC. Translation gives CASSSPRVYEQYF. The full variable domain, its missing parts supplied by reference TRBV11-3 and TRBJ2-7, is EAGVVQSPRYKIIEKKQPVAFWCNPISGHNTLYWYLQNLGQGPELLIRYENEEAVDDSQLPKDRFSAERLKGVDSTLKIQPAELGDSAVYLCASSSPRVYEQYFGPGTRLTVT.

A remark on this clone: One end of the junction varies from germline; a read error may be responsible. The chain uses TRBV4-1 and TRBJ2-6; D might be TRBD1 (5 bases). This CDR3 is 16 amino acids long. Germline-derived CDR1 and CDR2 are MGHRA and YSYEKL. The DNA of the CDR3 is TGCGCCAGCAGCCAAGCCGCAGTCTCTGGGGCCAACGGCCTGACTTTC. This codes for CASSQAAVSGANGLTF.

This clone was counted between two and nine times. CDR3 in DNA: TGTGCCAGCAGCCTCTCCGGGACAGGGCCCTATGGCTACACCTTC. This gives the protein CASSLSGTGPYGYTF. The chain combines TRBV7-2 with TRBJ1-2; 9 bases agree with TRBD1. This CDR3 is 15 amino acids long. CDR1 is SGHTA and CDR2 is FQGNSA in the germline V gene. Trimming at V came to 5 bases and at J to 4 bases, leaving 8 bases not matched to a gene. Drawing the rest from reference TRBV7-2 and TRBJ1-2, the complete variable domain is GAGVSQSPSNKVTEKGKDVELRCDPISGHTALYWYRQSLGQGLEFLIYFQGNSAPDKSGLPSDRFSAERTGGSVSTLTIQRTQQEDSAVYLCASSLSGTGPYGYTFGSGTRLTVV.

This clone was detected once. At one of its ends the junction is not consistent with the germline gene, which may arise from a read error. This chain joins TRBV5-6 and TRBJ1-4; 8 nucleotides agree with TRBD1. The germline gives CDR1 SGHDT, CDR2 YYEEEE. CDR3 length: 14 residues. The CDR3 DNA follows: TGTGCCAGCAGTTTGGACAGGGAATACGAAAAACTGTTTTTT. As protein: CASSLDREYEKLFF.

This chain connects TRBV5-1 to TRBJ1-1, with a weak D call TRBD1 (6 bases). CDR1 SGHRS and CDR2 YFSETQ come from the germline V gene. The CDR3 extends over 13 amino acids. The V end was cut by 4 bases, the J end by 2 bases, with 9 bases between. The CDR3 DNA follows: TGCGCCAGCAGCAGGACAGAAAACACTGAAGCTTTCTTT. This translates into CASSRTENTEAFF.

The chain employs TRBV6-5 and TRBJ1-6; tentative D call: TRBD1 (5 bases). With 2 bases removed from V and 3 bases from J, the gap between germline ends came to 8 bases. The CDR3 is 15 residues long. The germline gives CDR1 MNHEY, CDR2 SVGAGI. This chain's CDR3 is CASSYRGDYNSPLHF. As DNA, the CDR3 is TGTGCCAGCAGTTACCGGGGGGACTATAATTCACCCCTCCACTTT.

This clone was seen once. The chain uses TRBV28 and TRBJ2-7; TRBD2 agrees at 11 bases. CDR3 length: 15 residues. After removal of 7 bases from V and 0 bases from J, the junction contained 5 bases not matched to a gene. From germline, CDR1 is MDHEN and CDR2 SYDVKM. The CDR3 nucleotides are TGTGCCAGCACCGAAGGACTAGCGGGCTCCTACGAGCAGTACTTC. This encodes CASTEGLAGSYEQYF. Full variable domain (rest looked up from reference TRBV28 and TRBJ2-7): DVKVTQSSRYLVKRTGEKVFLECVQDMDHENMFWYRQDPGLGLRLIYFSYDVKMKEKGDIPEGYSVSREKKERFSLILESASTNQTSMYLCASTEGLAGSYEQYFGPGTRLTVT.

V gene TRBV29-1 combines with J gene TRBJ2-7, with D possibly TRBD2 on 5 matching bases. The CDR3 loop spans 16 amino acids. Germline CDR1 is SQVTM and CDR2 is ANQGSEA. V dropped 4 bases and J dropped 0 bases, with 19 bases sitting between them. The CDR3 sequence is CSVVSPRGTSSYEQYF. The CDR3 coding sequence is TGCAGCGTTGTTAGCCCCCGGGGTACAAGCTCCTACGAGCAGTACTTC.

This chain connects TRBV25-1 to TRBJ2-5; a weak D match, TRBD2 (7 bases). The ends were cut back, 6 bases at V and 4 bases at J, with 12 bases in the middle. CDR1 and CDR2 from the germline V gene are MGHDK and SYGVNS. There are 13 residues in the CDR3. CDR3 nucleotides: TGTGCCAGCAGGGGGGGGGCACGAGAGACCCAGTACTTC. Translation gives CASRGGARETQYF.

For the CDR3, the DNA is TGTGCCAGCTCTGAGCTAGCGGGAGCCGAGCAGTACTTC. It is translated as CASSELAGAEQYF. V usage is TRBV18 and J usage is TRBJ2-7, with 10 bases lining up with TRBD2. Germline trimming cut 6 bases from V and 6 bases from J; bases unmatched to any gene: 5. The length of the CDR3 is 13 residues. Germline V CDR1 and CDR2: KGHSH, LQKENI.

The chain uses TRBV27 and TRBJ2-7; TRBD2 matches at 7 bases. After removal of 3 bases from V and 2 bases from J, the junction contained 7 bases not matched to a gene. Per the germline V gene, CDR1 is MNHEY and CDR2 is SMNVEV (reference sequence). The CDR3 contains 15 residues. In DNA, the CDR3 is TGTGCCAGCAGTTTTGCGGGGGAGTGGGCCTACGAGCAGTACTTC. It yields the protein CASSFAGEWAYEQYF.